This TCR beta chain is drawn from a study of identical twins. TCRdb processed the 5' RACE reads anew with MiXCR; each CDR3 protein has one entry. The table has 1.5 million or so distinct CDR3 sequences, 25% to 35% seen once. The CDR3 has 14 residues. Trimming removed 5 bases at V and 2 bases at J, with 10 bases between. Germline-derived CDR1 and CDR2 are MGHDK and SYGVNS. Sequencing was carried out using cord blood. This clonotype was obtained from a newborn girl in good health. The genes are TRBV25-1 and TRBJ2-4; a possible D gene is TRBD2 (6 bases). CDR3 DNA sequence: TGTGCCAGCAGTTCGGAGGGCTCCAAAAACATTCAGTACTTC. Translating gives CASSSEGSKNIQYF.